Following are 27 T cell receptor beta chains from one sample sequenced in a study of Ad26.COV2.S vaccination and SARS-CoV-2 variants. Sequencing was performed with immunoSEQ multiplex PCR; in TCRdb, only in-frame clones are kept and a portion is missing. The sample carries roughly 350,000 clones, approximately 90% recorded once. Treatment defined: around 19 received Ad26.COV2.S at low or high dose, single or two shots; roughly 5 received placebo; per-sample allocation not given. The investigators took samples on day 63 after the first vaccine or placebo injection. This material consisted of peripheral blood, taken in a trial of Ad26.COV2.S vaccine versus placebo. The receptor set was obtained from a person between 18 and 59 years old who received the Ad26.COV2.S COVID-19 vaccine or a placebo.

This clone was recorded only once. The J gene is TRBJ2-1, the V gene TRBV9; TRBD1 or TRBD2 may be the D gene (7 bases each). Per the germline V gene, CDR1 is SGDLS and CDR2 is YYNGEE. Between the trimmed V and J ends, which lost 2 bases and 9 bases, there was a span of 12 bases. The CDR3 covers 13 residues. The CDR3 bases are TGTGCCAGCAGCGTCACAGGGGAGGGTGAGCAGTTCTTC. This codes for CASSVTGEGEQFF. Filled out from reference TRBV9 and TRBJ2-1, the complete variable domain reads DSGVTQTPKHLITATGQRVTLRCSPRSGDLSVYWYQQSLDQGLQFLIQYYNGEERAKGNILERFSAQQFPDLHSELNLSSLELGDSALYFCASSVTGEGEQFFGPGTRLTVL.

V usage is TRBV6-5 and J usage is TRBJ1-2; 7 nucleotides agree with TRBD1. Germline loops: CDR1 MNHEY, CDR2 SVGAGI. V was clipped by 5 bases and J by 7 bases; unmatched bases: 4. The CDR3 is 12 amino acids. The CDR3 protein is CASSTGAIGYTF. Written as DNA, the CDR3 is TGTGCCAGCAGTACAGGGGCGATTGGCTACACCTTC.

The rearrangement links TRBV19 to TRBJ1-4, with D unclear. Per the germline V gene, CDR1 is LNHDA and CDR2 is SQIVND (reference sequence). V was pared by 4 bases and J by 6 bases, with 9 bases between. There are 13 residues in the CDR3. CDR3 loop: CASSTQGHEKLFF. CDR3 DNA sequence: TGTGCCAGTAGTACACAAGGACATGAAAAACTGTTTTTT.

V and J are TRBV7-9 and TRBJ2-5, with 9 bases identical to TRBD2. The CDR3 length is 15 residues. Looked up from germline, CDR1 is SEHNR and CDR2 is FQNEAQ (reference sequence). The junction had 3 bases not matched to a gene; V was cut back by 0 bases and J by 4 bases. DNA of the CDR3: TGTGCCAGCAGCTTAGCAGCGGGAGGAGTAGAGACCCAGTACTTC. Amino acids: CASSLAAGGVETQYF.

The DNA for the CDR3 is TGTGCCAGCAGCTTGGTTGGGACAGGGGGCTACAATGAGCAGTTCTTC. Translated: CASSLVGTGGYNEQFF. The J gene is TRBJ2-1, the V gene TRBV5-4, with 11 bases matching TRBD1. The V gene's germline CDR1 is SGHNT and CDR2 YYREEE (reference sequence). V trimming: 0 bases; J trimming: 3 bases; junction bases outside the gene matches: 2. The CDR3 length is 16 residues.

In regard to this clone: This CDR3 is missing its conserved last phenylalanine or tryptophan, likely due to a read error. No DNA is shown, since the ends of the CDR3 on it are uncertain; the CDR3 is the one TCRdb lists. This chain links TRBV5-4 with TRBJ1-5; the DNA was not compared with TRBD1, the D call given in the table. The CDR3 is made up of 11 amino acids, end residues included. The germline gives CDR1 SGHNT, CDR2 YYREEE (reference sequence). CDR3 in amino acids: CASSLKHHHGH.

This chain links TRBV5-4 with TRBJ2-3, with D perhaps TRBD1 or TRBD2 (5 bases each). Germline values: CDR1 SGHNT, CDR2 YYREEE (reference sequence). The CDR3 is made up of 13 amino acids. V shed 3 bases and J shed 2 bases, with 7 bases lying between them. CDR3 sequence (DNA): TGTGCCAGCAGCTGGGACCCCACAGATACGCAGTATTTT. This codes for CASSWDPTDTQYF.

This clone occurred once. The V call is TRBV19, the J call TRBJ1-2; 10 nucleotides align to TRBD1. The CDR3 has 14 residues. The V segment lost 7 bases and the J segment 6 bases; nucleotides outside the gene matches: 8. From germline, CDR1 is LNHDA and CDR2 SQIVND (reference sequence). The CDR3 DNA is TGTGCCAGTACCTGGGACAGGGGAATGGATGGCTACACCTTC. This encodes CASTWDRGMDGYTF.

This chain joins TRBV9 and TRBJ2-7, with 10 bases matching TRBD2. There are 14 residues in the CDR3. The J segment lost 9 bases and the V segment lost 3 bases, leaving 9 bases of the junction unmatched. From germline, CDR1 is SGDLS and CDR2 YYNGEE. CDR3 region: CASSATSGPVGQYF. In nucleotides, the CDR3 is TGTGCCAGCAGCGCGACTAGCGGGCCTGTGGGGCAGTACTTC.

The chain joins TRBV7-9 to TRBJ1-2; tentative D call: TRBD1 (5 bases). Per the germline V gene, CDR1 is SEHNR and CDR2 is FQNEAQ (reference sequence). The CDR3 is made up of 13 amino acids. Trimming shortened V by 7 bases and J by 0 bases, and 9 bases separated the two germline ends. The CDR3 is CASKQDTNYGYTF. The DNA of the CDR3 is TGTGCCAGCAAACAGGATACTAACTATGGCTACACCTTC.

V and J are TRBV28 and TRBJ1-5; TRBD1 might be the D (6 bases). The V gene lost 9 bases and the J gene lost 7 bases, with 19 bases spanning the gap. The CDR3 spans 14 residues. CDR1 and CDR2 (germline): MDHEN, SYDVKM. CDR3 residues: CASTVQGFRQPQHF. The CDR3 region has the DNA TGTGCCAGTACTGTACAGGGCTTTCGGCAGCCCCAGCATTTT.

The DNA of the CDR3 is TGTGCCAGCAGCCACGGGGGCCCGGGCACTGAAGCTTTCTTT. Translation gives CASSHGGPGTEAFF. V gene TRBV11-2 combines with J gene TRBJ1-1; tentatively, D is TRBD1 (6 bases). The CDR3 loop spans 14 amino acids. Germline CDR1 SGHAT, CDR2 FQNNGV. V was pared by 5 bases and J by 4 bases, with 14 bases between.

This clone was seen only once. The chain recombines TRBV18 with TRBJ1-1; 11 nucleotides align to TRBD1. CDR3 length: 15 residues. The germline gives CDR1 KGHSH, CDR2 LQKENI. Losses at the gene ends were 4 bases for V and 6 bases for J; bases not matched to a gene: 7. The CDR3 here is CASSHGQGARAEAFF. The CDR3 DNA reads TGTGCCAGCTCACACGGACAGGGGGCGCGGGCTGAAGCTTTCTTT.

The gene calls are TRBV29-1 and TRBJ2-1, with TRBD2 identical over 9 bases. The germline V gene has CDR1 SQVTM and CDR2 ANQGSEA. V lost 7 bases and J lost 0; bases outside the gene matches: 4. The CDR3 is 14 amino acids. CDR3 DNA sequence: TGCAGCGCCTTTAGCGGGAGCTCCTACAATGAGCAGTTCTTC. It specifies CSAFSGSSYNEQFF.

The gene calls are TRBV4-3 and TRBJ1-5; 11 nucleotides match TRBD1. The CDR3 length is 16 residues. CDR1 and CDR2 from the germline V gene are LGHNA and YSLEER. V dropped 0 bases and J dropped 7; count of bases not matched to a gene: 5. CDR3 region: CASSQEDRGHRQPQHF. The CDR3 nucleotides are TGCGCCAGCAGCCAAGAGGACAGGGGGCACAGGCAGCCCCAGCATTTT.

The count of this clone is one. Other DNA sequences in this sample translate to the same CDR3. Here the CDR3 reads CASSLDRNTEAFF. The CDR3 DNA is TGTGCCAGCAGCTTAGACCGTAACACTGAAGCTTTCTTT. The genes are TRBV7-2 and TRBJ1-1; D unresolved. Germline CDR1 reads SGHTA; CDR2 reads FQGNSA. This CDR3 is 13 amino acids long. The ends were cut back, 1 base at V and 2 bases at J, with 5 bases in the middle.

Details on this clone: This specimen includes other DNA sequences encoding the same CDR3. The rearrangement uses TRBV9 and TRBJ2-2, with a possible D match to TRBD1 (6 bases). V gave up 2 bases and J gave up 2 bases, with 10 bases separating them. Germline lookup yields CDR1 SGDLS and CDR2 YYNGEE. The CDR3 spans 15 residues. The CDR3 DNA reads TGTGCCAGCAGCGTCGGGACACTTAACACCGGGGAGCTGTTTTTT. The encoded protein is CASSVGTLNTGELFF.

The chain links TRBV7-9 to TRBJ2-7; TRBD2 aligns across 10 bases. The CDR3 runs to 15 residues. Germline loops: CDR1 SEHNR, CDR2 FQNEAQ (reference sequence). J was trimmed by 5 bases and V by 2 bases; bases with no gene match: 6. The CDR3 here is CASSLSSGGFNEQYF. The CDR3 DNA reads TGTGCCAGCAGCTTATCTAGCGGGGGATTTAACGAGCAGTACTTC.

The V gene is TRBV2, the J gene TRBJ1-4; unclear D gene. Germline assignment: CDR1 SNHLY and CDR2 FYNNEI. V shed 6 bases and J shed 7 bases, with 6 bases lying between them. This CDR3 has 11 amino acids. The CDR3 DNA follows: TGTGCCAGCAGCATCACTGAAAAACTGTTTTTT. It yields the protein CASSITEKLFF.

This rearrangement joins TRBV27 to TRBJ1-5; D might be TRBD1 (5 bases). CDR1 is MNHEY and CDR2 is SMNVEV in the germline V gene (reference sequence). Trimming left V 6 bases short and J 3 bases short, with 9 bases between. This CDR3 spans 13 amino acids. CDR3: CASSDSDNQPQHF. The CDR3 DNA follows: TGTGCCAGCAGCGACAGTGACAATCAGCCCCAGCATTTT.

The rearrangement links TRBV4-3 to TRBJ1-6, with 7 bases lining up with TRBD1. The germline CDR1 and CDR2 sequences are LGHNA and YSLEER. This CDR3 contains 15 residues. V lost 5 bases, J lost 7 bases, and 8 bases stayed unmatched. The CDR3 loop reads CASSTQTGRNSPLHF. The CDR3 DNA follows: TGCGCCAGCAGCACCCAGACAGGGCGCAATTCACCCCTCCACTTT.

The gene calls are TRBV29-1 and TRBJ2-3; D call uncertain. Germline V gives CDR1 SQVTM, CDR2 ANQGSEA. Trimming removed 4 bases from V and 0 bases from J, with 8 bases in between. This CDR3 comprises 13 residues. The CDR3: CSVVRQSTDTQYF. The DNA of the CDR3 is TGCAGCGTTGTGCGGCAGAGCACAGATACGCAGTATTTT.

This clone occurred a few times. CDR3 DNA: TGTGCCAGCAGCTTAGTGGGTTCACCCCTCCACTTT. It yields the protein CASSLVGSPLHF. The chain uses TRBV11-2 and TRBJ1-6; D remains ambiguous. Trimming cost V 1 base and J 9 bases, with 4 bases left between them. Germline V gives CDR1 SGHAT, CDR2 FQNNGV. The CDR3 consists of 12 residues.

The rearrangement links TRBV3-1 (or the pseudogene TRBV3-2) to TRBJ2-2; TRBD2 aligns across 9 bases. J gave up 2 bases and V 1 base, and 8 bases lay outside the gene matches. This CDR3 is 18 amino acids long. The germline CDR1 and CDR2 sequences are LGHDT and YNNKEL (reference sequence). The CDR3 here is CASSQGLRTSDNTGELFF. The CDR3 nucleotides read TGTGCCAGCAGCCAAGGGCTAAGGACTAGCGACAACACCGGGGAGCTGTTTTTT.

This rearrangement joins TRBV19 to TRBJ2-6; D remains unclear. CDR1 is LNHDA and CDR2 is SQIVND in the germline V gene (reference sequence). V was shortened by 1 base and J by 2 bases, with 9 bases between the two germline ends. The CDR3 contains 16 residues. CDR3 in DNA: TGTGCCAGTAGTATAGTGGGGTCACCTGGGGCCAACGTCCTGACTTTC. It translates to CASSIVGSPGANVLTF.

This clone was seen once. The rearrangement uses TRBV3-1 (or the pseudogene TRBV3-2) and TRBJ2-7, with TRBD1 matching over 7 bases. After removal of 4 bases from V and 1 base from J, the junction contained 7 bases not matched to a gene. Germline assignment: CDR1 LGHDT and CDR2 YNNKEL (reference sequence). The CDR3 has 15 amino acids. This CDR3 is CASSRTRDRSYEQYF. The CDR3 DNA is TGTGCCAGCAGCCGAACTAGGGACAGATCCTACGAGCAGTACTTC.

This sequence joins TRBV5-4 and TRBJ2-3; 12 bases line up with TRBD1. V lost 4 bases and J lost 2; bases outside the gene matches: 8. The CDR3 covers 17 residues. Germline CDR1 reads SGHNT; CDR2 reads YYREEE (reference sequence). CDR3 bases: TGTGCCAGCAGCCCCTCGGGGACAGGGGGCTTCACAGATACGCAGTATTTT. It translates to CASSPSGTGGFTDTQYF.